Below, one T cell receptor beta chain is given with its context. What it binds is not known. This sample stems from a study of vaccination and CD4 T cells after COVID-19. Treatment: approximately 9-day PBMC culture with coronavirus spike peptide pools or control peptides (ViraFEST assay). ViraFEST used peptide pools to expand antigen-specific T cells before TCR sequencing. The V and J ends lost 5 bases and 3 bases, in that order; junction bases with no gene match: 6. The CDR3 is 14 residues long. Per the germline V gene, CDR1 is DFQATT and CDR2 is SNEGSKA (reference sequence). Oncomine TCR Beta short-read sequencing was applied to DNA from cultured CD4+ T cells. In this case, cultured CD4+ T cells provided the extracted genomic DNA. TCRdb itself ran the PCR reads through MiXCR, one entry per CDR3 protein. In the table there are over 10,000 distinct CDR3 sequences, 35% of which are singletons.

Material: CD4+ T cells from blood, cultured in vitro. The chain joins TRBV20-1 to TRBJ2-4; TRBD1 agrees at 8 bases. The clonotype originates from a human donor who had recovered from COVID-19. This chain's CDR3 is CSASGGAGKNIQYF. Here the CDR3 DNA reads TGCAGTGCTTCAGGGGGCGCGGGCAAAAACATTCAGTACTTC.